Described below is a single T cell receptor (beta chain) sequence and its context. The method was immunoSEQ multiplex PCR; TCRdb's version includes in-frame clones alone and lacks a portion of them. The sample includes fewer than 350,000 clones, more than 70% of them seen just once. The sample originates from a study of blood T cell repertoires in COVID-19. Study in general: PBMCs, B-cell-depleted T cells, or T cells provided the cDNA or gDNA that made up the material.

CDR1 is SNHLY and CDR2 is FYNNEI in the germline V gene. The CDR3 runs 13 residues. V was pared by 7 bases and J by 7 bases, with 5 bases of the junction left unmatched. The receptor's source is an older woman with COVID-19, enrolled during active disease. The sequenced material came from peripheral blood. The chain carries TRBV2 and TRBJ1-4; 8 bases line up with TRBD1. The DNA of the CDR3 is TGTGCCAGCACCCCCGACAGGGGTGAAAAACTGTTTTTT. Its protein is CASTPDRGEKLFF.